This T cell receptor (beta chain) was observed in a study of T cells after yellow fever vaccination. Trimming left V 2 bases short and J 1 base short, with 8 bases between. The CDR3 has 15 amino acids. Germline values: CDR1 SGHTA, CDR2 FQGNSA. This clonotype was seen more than once but under ten times. TCRdb itself ran the 5' RACE reads through MiXCR, one entry per CDR3 protein. The sample yields 250,000 to 400,000 distinct CDR3 sequences, roughly 3.9% seen once. This TCR was sampled from a man between 18 and 35 years old who received the YFV17D yellow fever vaccine. The sequenced sample was PBMCs, obtained 5 days after the yellow fever booster vaccination. This chain joins TRBV7-2 and TRBJ2-2; D is unclear. The CDR3 region has the DNA TGTGCCAGCAGCTTAATACAGATGAACACCGGGGAGCTGTTTTTT. Translated: CASSLIQMNTGELFF.